This T cell receptor beta chain was captured by sequencing in a study of OX40 agonist ivuxolimab in advanced cancers. Study as a whole: Among those treated, three patients had partial responses, one with hepatocellular carcinoma and two with cutaneous melanoma.

The protocol was immunoSEQ multiplex PCR, while the TCRdb copy is restricted to in-frame clones and leaves out a portion. Of some 80,000 clones detected, roughly 81% appear once; the ten largest clones hold approximately 25%. The sequence came from an adult with an advanced solid tumor such as melanoma, head and neck, liver or kidney cancer. This material consisted of CD4+ or CD8+ T cells sorted from blood, taken in a trial of the OX40 agonist ivuxolimab.

Here the CDR3 DNA reads TGTGCCTGGAGCTCTAGGCCAGATACGCAGTATTTT. Translated: CAWSSRPDTQYF. The chain combines TRBV30 with TRBJ2-3; no clear D. V was pared by 3 bases and J by 4 bases, with 8 bases between. CDR3 size: 12 residues. Germline CDR1 and CDR2: GTSNPN and SVGIG (reference sequence).